This T cell receptor beta chain comes out of a study of blood T cell repertoires in COVID-19 (dated by TCRdb to the early 2020s). At the level of the whole study: Collaborator samples came from the United States, Italy and Spain and covered acute and convalescent phases of COVID-19. Nearly every sample came with metadata listing a de-identified subject ID, COVID-19 status, age in years and sex. The repertoires were released in a freely available public database meant as a resource for research on the immune response to SARS-CoV-2. Where available, HLA class I and class II types were obtained from metadata supplied by the sample provider rather than from assay-based typing. Samples came from the ongoing ImmuneRACE study (first 160 participants) plus 1,254 subjects from 6 global collaborators. Deeply sampled blood TCRbeta repertoires from subjects exposed to, actively infected with, or recovered from COVID-19 were included in the dataset. The prospective study material was composed of cDNA or gDNA derived from T cells, B-cell-depleted T cells, or PBMCs. Study-wide conclusions, independent of this receptor: The amount of clinical and demographic metadata varied by source and participant and was provided uncurated.

A remark on this clone: This receptor's antigen is unknown. Qualities for individual bases were not recorded, and no much larger clone is one base off.

From the cysteine through the phenylalanine, the CDR3 covers 11 amino acids. Kept here is only the CDR3 DNA, which spans 33 bases and is read in frame from base 1. In the germline V gene (reference sequence), CDR1 corresponds to LGHDT and CDR2 to YNNKEL. Deletion took 4 bases off V and 4 bases off J, with a span of 4 bases between the germline ends. The immunoSEQ Assay, a bias-controlled multiplex PCR, was used to amplify TCRbeta CDR3 regions from genomic DNA. From the authors' description of their analysis: Nucleated cell counts per sample were estimated from amplification of reference gene primers within the assay. Sequence reads were collapsed and filtered to measure the absolute abundance of every unique TCRbeta CDR3 rearrangement. For each sample, productive Simpson clonality was calculated as the square root of Simpson's diversity index across productive rearrangements. The clones in this table, taken by TCRdb from immuneACCESS, are in-frame only. Not every clone is retained; where verified, under half of the shortfall comes from an unresolved V gene, and the cause of the rest is unknown. From that table come the V and J calls and clone size; the DNA was used to work out D and trimming. This sample has over 150,000 clones in its table, and 85% to 90% of those were observed once. Around 12% of the sample lies in the top ten.

One collaborating source in Seattle enrolled patients during active infection and followed them longitudinally through the course of disease. Each collaborating institution followed its own protocols to collect whole blood in K2EDTA tubes. Collaborator samples were shipped for TCRbeta analysis as frozen whole blood, isolated PBMCs, or DNA extracted from either sample type. The chain is encoded by TRBV3-1 (or the pseudogene TRBV3-2) joined to TRBJ2-5; the D gene remains uncertain. The sample was peripheral blood. The clonotype was recovered from a woman aged 70-85 years with COVID-19, enrolled during active disease. CDR3 reads: CASSPGETQYF. The nucleotide sequence is TGTGCCAGCAGCCCAGGAGAGACCCAGTACTTC.